These 14 T cell receptor beta chains share one sample of origin, sequenced in a study of T cells in Graves' hyperthyroidism and ophthalmopathy. Amplification of TCR beta CDR3 regions was performed using RNA transcripts as template. HTBI primers were used for first-round RT-PCR of the TCR CDR3. MiXCR, run by TCRdb on the multiplex PCR reads, gives a single entry per CDR3 protein. The sample includes roughly 290,000 distinct CDR3 sequences, approximately 12% of them seen just once. Sequencing input: blood. All receptors come from a woman in her 30s with Graves' hyperthyroidism that later progressed to Graves' ophthalmopathy.

This clonotype has a count of ten or more. V is TRBV7-3 and J is TRBJ2-3, with 9 bases matching TRBD1. V lost 3 bases, J lost 2 bases, and 3 bases stayed unmatched. From germline, CDR1 is SGHTA and CDR2 FQGTGA. The CDR3 totals 15 residues. CDR3 sequence (DNA): TGTGCCAGCAGCTTTACAGGGGGCCTCACAGATACGCAGTATTTT. Translating gives CASSFTGGLTDTQYF.

The chain couples TRBV6-1 to TRBJ2-3; D is perhaps TRBD2 (7 bases). CDR3 length: 14 amino acids. Germline CDR1 and CDR2: MNHNS and SASEGT. V gave up 4 bases and J gave up 6 bases, with 14 bases separating them. The CDR3 DNA follows: TGTGCCAGCAGTGGGGGGGGCGCGGGCGATACGCAGTATTTT. Amino acid sequence: CASSGGGAGDTQYF.

This clonotype was counted ten times or more. This sequence joins TRBV5-1 and TRBJ2-3; TRBD2 matches at 9 bases. V was pared by 3 bases and J by 0 bases, with 14 bases of the junction left unmatched. The CDR3 is made up of 19 amino acids. Per the germline V gene, CDR1 is SGHRS and CDR2 is YFSETQ. The CDR3 region has the DNA TGCGCCAGCAGCTCCCCAGGGGCGGGAGGGCCCCCTAGCACAGATACGCAGTATTTT. Amino acids: CASSSPGAGGPPSTDTQYF.

The sample holds many counts of this clonotype. The rearrangement links TRBV2 to TRBJ2-1; D uncertain. Germline V lookup: CDR1 SNHLY, CDR2 FYNNEI. Trimming stripped 4 bases from V and 1 base from J, with 8 bases between. The CDR3 length is 14 residues. The CDR3 region has the DNA TGTGCCAGCAGTGCACTGGGTTCCTACAATGAGCAGTTCTTC. Protein product: CASSALGSYNEQFF.

This clonotype was seen at least ten times. V gene TRBV3-1 combines with J gene TRBJ2-1, with TRBD2 matching 13 bases. The V segment lost 10 bases and the J segment 9 bases; nucleotides outside the gene matches: 6. Germline values: CDR1 LGHDT, CDR2 YNNKEL (reference sequence). The CDR3 runs 13 residues. In DNA form, the CDR3 reads TGTGCCACCTCACTAGCGGGGGGGACTGAGCAGTTCTTC. Translated, it gives CATSLAGGTEQFF.

V gene TRBV20-1 combines with J gene TRBJ1-1; D might be TRBD1 (5 bases). This CDR3 has 15 residues. Trimming shortened V by 6 bases and J by 5 bases, and 22 bases separated the two germline ends. From germline, CDR1 is DFQATT and CDR2 SNEGSKA (reference sequence). The chain's CDR3 is CSALPLGEMGTEAFF. The CDR3 region has the DNA TGCAGTGCCCTCCCATTGGGGGAGATGGGGACTGAAGCTTTCTTT.

This clonotype was seen ten or more times. The chain recombines TRBV29-1 with TRBJ2-3; 8 bases match TRBD1. From germline, CDR1 is SQVTM and CDR2 ANQGSEA. The CDR3 contains 14 residues. Unmatched junction bases numbered 12, after V lost 3 bases and J lost 10 bases. CDR3 sequence: CSVESDRVESAQYF. CDR3 in DNA: TGCAGCGTTGAGTCGGACAGGGTTGAGTCGGCGCAGTATTTT.

This clonotype was seen ten or more times. The chain has TRBV10-3 and TRBJ2-1, with D maybe TRBD1 (5 bases). V was clipped by 0 bases and J by 2 bases, with 11 bases between them. The germline gives CDR1 ENHRY, CDR2 SYGVKD. CDR3 length: 16 residues. The CDR3 sequence: CAISESDQGTYNEQFF. In DNA, the CDR3 is TGTGCCATCAGTGAGTCGGATCAGGGCACCTACAATGAGCAGTTCTTC.

This clonotype was detected ten times or more. The gene calls are TRBV7-8 and TRBJ2-5, with TRBD1 matching 8 bases. This CDR3 is 14 amino acids long. Trimming at V came to 5 bases and at J to 1 base, leaving 3 bases not matched to a gene. CDR1 SGHVS and CDR2 FQNEAQ come from the germline V gene. The CDR3 loop reads CASSNTGGQETQYF. In nucleotides, the CDR3 is TGTGCCAGCAGCAATACAGGGGGCCAAGAGACCCAGTACTTC.

This clonotype was seen ten or more times. This sequence joins TRBV6-1 and TRBJ2-3; maybe TRBD2 (5 bases). The CDR3 extends over 14 amino acids. Germline V CDR1 and CDR2: MNHNS, SASEGT. V lost 9 bases and J lost 6, with 19 bases in between. The CDR3 nucleotides are TGTGCCAGTAGAGGGATGAAGGAGCCCGATACGCAGTATTTT. This gives the protein CASRGMKEPDTQYF.

This clonotype was seen only a few times. The chain links TRBV6-1 to TRBJ2-6; the match to TRBD1 covers 8 bases. Trimming took 6 bases from V and 0 from J; bases not matched to a gene: 7. CDR1 and CDR2 from the germline V gene are MNHNS and SASEGT. This CDR3 has 17 amino acids. The CDR3 protein is CASRGQVLDSGANVLTF. DNA of the CDR3: TGTGCCAGCAGGGGACAGGTGCTCGACTCTGGGGCCAACGTCCTGACTTTC.

V and J are TRBV2 and TRBJ1-3; D gene unclear. This CDR3 is built from 11 residues. Trimming cost V 7 bases and J 5 bases, with 6 bases left between them. Germline V gives CDR1 SNHLY, CDR2 FYNNEI. The CDR3 sequence: CASIFRNTIYF. CDR3 DNA: TGTGCCAGCATCTTCAGAAACACCATATATTTT.

This clonotype was counted at least ten times. V is TRBV28 and J is TRBJ2-1; TRBD2 matches at 14 bases. After removal of 3 bases from V and 3 bases from J, the junction contained 10 bases not matched to a gene. CDR3 size: 19 residues. CDR1 is MDHEN and CDR2 is SYDVKM in the germline V gene. The CDR3 bases are TGTGCCAGCAGTTTCGAACCCCCGGGACTAGCGGGAGTCTACAATGAGCAGTTCTTC. It is translated as CASSFEPPGLAGVYNEQFF.

This clonotype was counted at least ten times. The chain has TRBV30 and TRBJ1-5; D ambiguous. The CDR3 spans 15 residues. Germline V gene lookup returns CDR1 GTSNPN and CDR2 SVGIG (reference sequence). Trimming pared 0 bases from V and 2 bases from J, leaving 11 bases between. CDR3 in amino acids: CAWSVSHRGNQPQHF. In DNA form, the CDR3 reads TGTGCCTGGAGTGTAAGCCACAGAGGCAATCAGCCCCAGCATTTT.